The 7 T cell receptor beta chains listed next were all sequenced from one sample in a study of blood T cells in healthy people across ages. Primers used in a second PCR of about 7 to 12 cycles were a sample-barcoded 5' primer and a J-beta primer mix. TCRdb fed the 5' RACE reads into MiXCR, producing one record per CDR3 protein. The sample has 760,000 or so distinct CDR3 sequences, 20% to 25% seen once. The sample was also linked to a second study, of T cells of mothers and their children.

The sequenced material came from blood. All receptors come from a boy aged 5-17 years in good health.

V gene TRBV12-3 or TRBV12-4 combines with J gene TRBJ2-5; a possible D gene is TRBD2 (6 bases). The J call is in doubt because the DNA end fits TRBJ2-7 better. There are 18 residues in the CDR3. CDR3 in amino acids: CASSLALRRREKGYEQYF. The DNA for the CDR3 is TGTGCCAGCAGTTTAGCCCTAAGAAGGAGGGAGAAAGGGTACGAGCAGTACTTC.

This clonotype was counted between two and nine times. The CDR3 coding sequence is TGTGCCAGCAGTCCTTCGGGTGGCACCGGGGAGCTGTTTTTT. Its protein is CASSPSGGTGELFF. The rearrangement joins TRBV6-6 to TRBJ2-2; D is unclear. Germline CDR1 reads MNHNY; CDR2 reads SVGAGI (reference sequence). Trimming removed 5 bases from V and 4 bases from J, with 11 bases in between. There are 14 residues in the CDR3.

The chain joins TRBV2 to TRBJ2-3; the match to TRBD2 covers 7 bases. Per the germline V gene, CDR1 is SNHLY and CDR2 is FYNNEI. The CDR3 spans 12 residues. V was clipped by 11 bases and J by 4 bases; unmatched bases: 6. The CDR3 reads CAGGEEPDTQYF. The CDR3 DNA is TGTGCCGGGGGGGAGGAGCCAGATACGCAGTATTTT.

This clonotype was observed a handful of times. The genes are TRBV27 and TRBJ1-4; D is undetermined. This CDR3 comprises 14 residues. Trimming took off 3 bases at V and 7 bases at J, with 12 bases between the two ends. The germline gives CDR1 MNHEY, CDR2 SMNVEV (reference sequence). The DNA for the CDR3 is TGTGCCAGCAGTTTCCGGGGTGCAAGTGAAAAACTGTTTTTT. Translation: CASSFRGASEKLFF.

This clonotype was recorded a few times. The chain couples TRBV7-8 to TRBJ2-5; unclear D gene. Near its end, the DNA agrees better with TRBJ2-7, so the J call may be wrong. The CDR3 consists of 13 residues. Germline loops: CDR1 SGHVS, CDR2 FQNEAQ. The CDR3 loop is CASSFSLSYEQYF. CDR3 sequence (DNA): TGTGCCAGCAGCTTCTCCTTATCCTACGAGCAGTACTTC.

The CDR3 DNA follows: TGTGCCAGCAGCCGCGACCACTACGAGCAGTACTTC. As protein: CASSRDHYEQYF. V gene TRBV11-2 combines with J gene TRBJ2-7; D is unclear. Germline assignment: CDR1 SGHAT and CDR2 FQNNGV. This CDR3 has 12 amino acids. V was pared by 5 bases and J by 3 bases, with 8 bases between.

This clonotype has just a few counts. The chain employs TRBV7-8 and TRBJ1-5; 9 bases fit TRBD1. The CDR3 covers 18 residues. CDR1 and CDR2 (germline): SGHVS, FQNEAQ. V was clipped by 5 bases and J by 5 bases; unmatched bases: 16. The CDR3 DNA is TGTGCCAGCAGCATCCACCGGGACAGGGCGGCCTTGGATCAGCCCCAGCATTTT. It translates to CASSIHRDRAALDQPQHF.